The 30 T cell receptor beta chains listed next were all sequenced from one sample in a study of blood T cell repertoires in COVID-19. Data came from immunoSEQ multiplex PCR; TCRdb stores just in-frame clones and leaves some out. Of approximately 290,000 clones detected, roughly 89% appear once; the ten largest clones hold about 0.8%. Material for sequencing was peripheral blood. All receptors derive from a man aged 30 to 39 with acute or convalescent COVID-19.

The chain is built from TRBV7-3 and TRBJ2-5; D unclear. The germline CDR1 and CDR2 sequences are SGHTA and FQGTGA. V was pared by 5 bases and J by 5 bases, with 12 bases between. The CDR3 runs to 13 residues. CDR3 loop: CASSNPNEETQYF. DNA of the CDR3: TGTGCCAGCAGCAACCCCAACGAGGAGACCCAGTACTTC.

The chain uses TRBV20-1 and TRBJ2-1; a weak D match, TRBD1 (5 bases). Between the trimmed V and J ends, which lost 6 bases and 8 bases, there was a span of 8 bases. Germline V gene sequence: CDR1 DFQATT, CDR2 SNEGSKA (reference sequence). The CDR3 is 10 amino acids. This CDR3 is CSATRDEQFF. CDR3 sequence (DNA): TGCAGTGCAACCAGGGATGAGCAGTTCTTC.

The rearrangement links TRBV12-3 or TRBV12-4 to TRBJ2-7; D is unclear. The CDR3 extends over 12 amino acids. V was trimmed by 5 bases and J by 2 bases, leaving 7 bases between them. The chain's CDR3 is CASSQRTYEQYF. The CDR3 DNA follows: TGTGCCAGCAGTCAGCGAACCTACGAGCAGTACTTC.

The chain has TRBV28 and TRBJ1-1, with D perhaps matching TRBD1 (5 bases). Germline loops: CDR1 MDHEN, CDR2 SYDVKM. The V and J ends lost 1 base and 4 bases respectively, with 7 bases between them. CDR3 size: 13 residues. CDR3 sequence reads: CASSLSRATEAFF. As DNA, the CDR3 is TGTGCCAGCAGTTTATCCAGGGCCACTGAAGCTTTCTTT.

V usage is TRBV12-1 and J usage is TRBJ2-1; TRBD2 is the table's D call, not checked against the DNA. TRBV12-1 is a pseudogene locus. The CDR3 loop spans 15 amino acids. CDR3 bases: TGTGCCAGCAGCTTTTATATCGGGACTGGTAATGAGCAGTTCTTC. It translates to CASSFYIGTGNEQFF.

V and J are TRBV6-4 and TRBJ2-3; TRBD1 matches at 8 bases. The germline gives CDR1 MRHNA, CDR2 SNTAGT. With 6 bases clipped from V and 5 bases from J, the junction kept 10 bases outside the gene matches. The CDR3 loop spans 15 amino acids. DNA of the CDR3: TGTGCCAGCAGCCTACAGGGGGATTATCAAGATACGCAGTATTTT. It translates to CASSLQGDYQDTQYF.

The gene calls are TRBV7-8 and TRBJ1-2; D gene unclear. Trimming stripped 1 base from V and 3 bases from J, with 15 bases between. Germline CDR1 is SGHVS and CDR2 is FQNEAQ. The CDR3 runs to 16 residues. CDR3 nucleotides: TGTGCCAGCAGCTTAGAACAGAAATTTCCCCACTATGGCTACACCTTC. Translated, it gives CASSLEQKFPHYGYTF.

This clone occurred once. The rearrangement links TRBV29-1 to TRBJ1-2, with no clear D. Germline V lookup: CDR1 SQVTM, CDR2 ANQGSEA. Trimming took 6 bases from V and 3 from J, leaving 11 bases between them. The CDR3 extends over 12 amino acids. The CDR3 reads CSVVIGDYGYTF. The CDR3 DNA follows: TGCAGCGTCGTGATCGGGGACTATGGCTACACCTTC.

This clone has a single count. V is TRBV7-3 and J is TRBJ1-3, with 9 nucleotides matching TRBD1. CDR1 SGHTA and CDR2 FQGTGA come from the germline V gene. The CDR3 extends over 16 amino acids. The V segment lost 5 bases and the J segment 8 bases; nucleotides outside the gene matches: 13. Here the CDR3 reads CASSGISRDREHTIYF. CDR3 DNA: TGTGCCAGCAGCGGTATATCCCGGGACAGGGAACACACCATATATTTT.

The CDR3 sequence: CATSRDSGSGNTIYF. The CDR3 DNA follows: TGTGCCACCAGCAGAGATAGCGGGTCTGGAAACACCATATATTTT. This chain joins TRBV15 and TRBJ1-3, with D uncertain. CDR1 LNHNV and CDR2 YYDKDF come from the germline V gene (reference sequence). CDR3 length equals 15 residues. V lost 0 bases to trimming and J lost 1 base, with 7 bases between them.

There are a few counts of this clone. CDR3: CASSPFAGVNSPLHF. Written as DNA, the CDR3 is TGTGCCAGCTCACCGTTCGCAGGGGTAAATTCACCCCTCCACTTT. The rearrangement links TRBV18 to TRBJ1-6, with D perhaps matching TRBD1 (6 bases). Trimming left V 3 bases short and J 7 bases short, with 13 bases between. CDR1 is KGHSH, CDR2 LQKENI, per germline. The CDR3 length is 15 residues.

This sequence joins TRBV24-1 and TRBJ2-1; 10 nucleotides agree with TRBD1. V was clipped by 5 bases and J by 6 bases; unmatched bases: 6. Germline loops: CDR1 KGHDR, CDR2 SFDVKD. CDR3 size: 15 residues. This chain's CDR3 is CATSGTGQGINEQFF. CDR3 DNA sequence: TGTGCCACCAGTGGAACGGGACAGGGGATCAATGAGCAGTTCTTC.

The V and J genes are TRBV19 and TRBJ1-1, with 7 bases lining up with TRBD1. This CDR3 has 16 amino acids. The germline CDR1 and CDR2 sequences are LNHDA and SQIVND (reference sequence). With V trimmed by 7 bases and J by 2 bases, 13 bases remained unmatched. CDR3 residues: CASTSGSGGVNTEAFF. The CDR3 nucleotides are TGTGCCAGTACCTCTGGGTCAGGGGGTGTTAACACTGAAGCTTTCTTT.

This chain's CDR3 is CASSKVSANTEAFF. The CDR3 nucleotides are TGTGCCAGTAGTAAGGTCAGCGCGAACACTGAAGCTTTCTTT. This sequence joins TRBV19 and TRBJ1-1; D gene unclear. The CDR3 sequence is 14 residues long. The germline V gene encodes CDR1 LNHDA and CDR2 SQIVND (reference sequence). The germline V and J ends were trimmed by 4 bases and 1 base, with 10 bases remaining between them.

The CDR3 bases are TGTGCCAGTAGTATCGGGCTTGACGGGGGGGCTAGCACAGATACGCAGTATTTT. The encoded protein is CASSIGLDGGASTDTQYF. The gene calls are TRBV19 and TRBJ2-3; 8 nucleotides match TRBD2. Germline CDR1 LNHDA, CDR2 SQIVND (reference sequence). CDR3 size: 18 residues. V dropped 3 bases and J dropped 0; count of bases not matched to a gene: 11.

V is TRBV6-5 and J is TRBJ1-3; tentative D call: TRBD1 (5 bases). CDR3 size: 14 residues. With 6 bases removed from V and 0 bases from J, the gap between germline ends came to 9 bases. Germline values: CDR1 MNHEY, CDR2 SVGAGI. The CDR3 spells CASSRASSGNTIYF. CDR3 sequence (DNA): TGTGCCAGCAGCAGGGCCAGCTCTGGAAACACCATATATTTT.

The chain recombines TRBV3-1 (or the pseudogene TRBV3-2) with TRBJ1-1; D uncertain. The CDR3 contains 17 residues. Germline values: CDR1 LGHDT, CDR2 YNNKEL (reference sequence). Trimming stripped 0 bases from V and 1 base from J, with 15 bases between. CDR3 amino acids: CASSQDLANMWNTEAFF. The CDR3 DNA reads TGTGCCAGCAGCCAAGATTTGGCCAACATGTGGAACACTGAAGCTTTCTTT.

In its sample, this clone was seen once. This chain connects TRBV11-2 to TRBJ2-2; TRBD2 agrees at 7 bases. This CDR3 comprises 17 residues. J was trimmed by 5 bases and V by 1 base; bases with no gene match: 10. In germline, CDR1 is SGHAT, CDR2 FQNNGV. CDR3 DNA: TGTGCCAGCAGCTTAGTTCCCGGGCTAGCGGTAACCGGGGAGCTGTTTTTT. Translation: CASSLVPGLAVTGELFF.

The chain is built from TRBV15 and TRBJ2-2; 9 bases are a match to TRBD1. Trimming cost V 0 bases and J 3 bases; bases outside gene matches: 14. CDR1 and CDR2 (germline): LNHNV, YYDKDF (reference sequence). This CDR3 comprises 20 residues. CDR3 DNA: TGTGCCACCAGCAGAGATTTCACAGGGGGCTTCTATCCGGACACCGGGGAGCTGTTTTTT. Amino acids: CATSRDFTGGFYPDTGELFF.

This chain uses TRBV18 with TRBJ1-6; no clear D gene. This CDR3 has 13 amino acids. Germline lookup yields CDR1 KGHSH and CDR2 LQKENI. V lost 5 bases, J lost 9 bases, and 11 bases lay in between. CDR3 sequence (DNA): TGTGCCAGCTCATCGGGTTTTGGTTCACCCCTCCACTTT. Its protein product is CASSSGFGSPLHF.

The count of this clone is one. This chain links TRBV7-9 with TRBJ1-1; D remains unclear. The CDR3 is 12 residues long. With 3 bases removed from V and 11 bases from J, the gap between germline ends came to 13 bases. Looked up from germline, CDR1 is SEHNR and CDR2 is FQNEAQ (reference sequence). CDR3 region: CASSFPPLSAFF. The CDR3 DNA sequence: TGTGCCAGCAGCTTCCCCCCCCTCTCGGCTTTCTTT.

V is TRBV12-3 or TRBV12-4 and J is TRBJ1-1; tentative D call: TRBD1 (5 bases). V lost 5 bases to trimming and J lost 7 bases, with 14 bases between them. The CDR3 loop spans 13 amino acids. The CDR3 nucleotides are TGTGCCAGCAGTCGTACAGGTATGAGTGAAGCTTTCTTT. Translating it yields CASSRTGMSEAFF.

The chain is built from TRBV27 and TRBJ1-1; D call uncertain. Germline V lookup: CDR1 MNHEY, CDR2 SMNVEV (reference sequence). V lost 4 bases and J lost 8, with 11 bases in between. The CDR3 has 12 amino acids. Written as DNA, the CDR3 is TGTGCCAGCAGTTCCCCCACAGCCGAAGCTTTCTTT. Translating it yields CASSSPTAEAFF.

V is TRBV4-1 and J is TRBJ2-1; 8 positions agree with TRBD2. Germline CDR1 is MGHRA and CDR2 is YSYEKL. The CDR3 runs to 16 residues. J was trimmed by 4 bases and V by 0 bases; bases with no gene match: 5. The CDR3 here is CASSQDGAGGYNEQFF. Written as DNA, the CDR3 is TGCGCCAGCAGCCAAGATGGTGCGGGAGGATACAATGAGCAGTTCTTC.

The chain uses TRBV30 and TRBJ2-5; 9 bases line up with TRBD1. The germline CDR1 and CDR2 sequences are GTSNPN and SVGIG (reference sequence). The ends lost 3 bases at V and 4 bases at J; junction bases unmatched: 3. The CDR3 is 13 amino acids. In DNA, the CDR3 is TGTGCCTGGAGGCAACAGGGGGCAGAGACCCAGTACTTC. Translation gives CAWRQQGAETQYF.

This chain joins TRBV15 and TRBJ2-1, with D possibly TRBD1 on 5 matching bases. Germline V CDR1 and CDR2: LNHNV, YYDKDF (reference sequence). V was clipped by 0 bases and J by 0 bases, with 21 bases between them. The CDR3 sequence is 20 residues long. The CDR3 region has the DNA TGTGCCACCAGCAGAGAGGGGCGGACACGGCTACTTAGCTCCTACAATGAGCAGTTCTTC. Residues: CATSREGRTRLLSSYNEQFF.

The chain recombines TRBV30 with TRBJ2-4, with 7 bases aligning to TRBD2. The CDR3 spans 15 residues. Germline-derived CDR1 and CDR2 are GTSNPN and SVGIG (reference sequence). The junction had 6 bases not matched to a gene; V was cut back by 4 bases and J by 0 bases. The DNA of the CDR3 is TGTGCCTGGACTAGCGGAACGACAGCCAAAAACATTCAGTACTTC. Protein product: CAWTSGTTAKNIQYF.

The gene calls are TRBV18 and TRBJ1-1, with TRBD1 as a possible D gene (5 bases). The V gene lost 2 bases and the J gene lost 8 bases, with 12 bases spanning the gap. Germline CDR1 is KGHSH and CDR2 is LQKENI. The CDR3 extends over 13 amino acids. The CDR3 DNA sequence: TGTGCCAGCTCACCAGGCGGAGGGGCGGAAGCTTTCTTT. Residues: CASSPGGGAEAFF.

CDR3 protein: CAWRVIGNTGELFF. The CDR3 region has the DNA TGTGCCTGGAGGGTCATCGGGAACACCGGGGAGCTGTTTTTT. V gene TRBV30 combines with J gene TRBJ2-2; no firm D call. The CDR3 is 14 amino acids. Germline values: CDR1 GTSNPN, CDR2 SVGIG (reference sequence). Trimming took 3 bases from V and 1 from J, leaving 9 bases between them.

This chain links TRBV30 with TRBJ2-5, with TRBD2 matching 7 bases. The junction had 5 bases not matched to a gene; V was cut back by 5 bases and J by 5 bases. The CDR3 totals 12 residues. Germline lookup yields CDR1 GTSNPN and CDR2 SVGIG (reference sequence). CDR3 protein: CAWEGGDETQYF. DNA for the CDR3: TGTGCCTGGGAGGGAGGGGACGAGACCCAGTACTTC. Full variable domain (remainder filled in from reference TRBV30 and TRBJ2-5): SQTIHQWPATLVQPVGSPLSLECTVEGTSNPNLYWYRQAAGRGLQLLFYSVGIGQISSEVPQNLSASRPQDRQFILSSKKLLLSDSGFYLCAWEGGDETQYFGPGTRLLVL.